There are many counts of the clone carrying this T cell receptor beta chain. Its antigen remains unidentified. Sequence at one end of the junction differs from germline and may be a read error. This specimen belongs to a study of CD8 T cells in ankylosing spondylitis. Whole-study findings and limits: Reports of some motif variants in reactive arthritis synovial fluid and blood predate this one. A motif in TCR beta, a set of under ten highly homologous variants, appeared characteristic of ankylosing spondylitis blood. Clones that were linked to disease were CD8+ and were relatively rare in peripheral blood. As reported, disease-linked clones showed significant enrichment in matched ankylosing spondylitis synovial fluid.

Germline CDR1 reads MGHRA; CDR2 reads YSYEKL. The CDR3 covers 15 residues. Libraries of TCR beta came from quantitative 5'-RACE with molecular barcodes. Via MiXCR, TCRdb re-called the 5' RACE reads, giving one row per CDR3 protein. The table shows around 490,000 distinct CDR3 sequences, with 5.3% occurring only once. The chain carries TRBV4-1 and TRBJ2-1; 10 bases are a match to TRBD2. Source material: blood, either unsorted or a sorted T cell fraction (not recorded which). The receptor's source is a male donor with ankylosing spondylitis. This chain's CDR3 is CASSQDWNPLAGQGF. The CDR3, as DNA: TGCGCCAGCAGCCAAGATTGGAACCCACTAGCGGGACAAGGCTTC.